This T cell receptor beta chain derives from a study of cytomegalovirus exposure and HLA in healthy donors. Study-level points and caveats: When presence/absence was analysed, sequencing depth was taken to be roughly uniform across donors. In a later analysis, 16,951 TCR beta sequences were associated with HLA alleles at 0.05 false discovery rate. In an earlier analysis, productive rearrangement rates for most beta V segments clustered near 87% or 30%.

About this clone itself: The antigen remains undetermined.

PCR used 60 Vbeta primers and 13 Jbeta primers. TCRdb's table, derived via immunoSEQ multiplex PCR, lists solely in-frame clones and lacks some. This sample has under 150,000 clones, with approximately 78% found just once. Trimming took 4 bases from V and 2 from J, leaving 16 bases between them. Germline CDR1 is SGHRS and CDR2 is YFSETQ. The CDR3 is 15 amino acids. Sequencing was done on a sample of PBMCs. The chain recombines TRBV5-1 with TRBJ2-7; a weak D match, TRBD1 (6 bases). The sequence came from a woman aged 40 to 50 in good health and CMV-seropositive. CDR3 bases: TGCGCCAGCAGCGGGTATAGGACAGAAACCTACGAGCAGTACTTC. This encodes CASSGYRTETYEQYF.